This T cell receptor beta chain was recovered during a study of Siglec-9 on CD8 T cells in melanoma. Study results and caveats: Siglec-9 reportedly marks and regulates an effector memory CD8+ T-cell subset apparently accumulating in melanoma tumors.

As regards this clone: Antigen specificity is unknown.

The ends were cut back, 1 base at V and 6 bases at J, with 6 bases in the middle. There are 13 residues in the CDR3. CDR1 is SGHVS, CDR2 FNYEAQ, per germline. Data came from immunoSEQ multiplex PCR; TCRdb stores just in-frame clones and leaves some out. The sample records around 30,000 clones, roughly 80% being singletons. Sequenced: Siglec-9- CD8+ T cells sorted from blood. The TCR comes from a human donor in good health. V and J are TRBV7-6 and TRBJ2-2; D ambiguous. This CDR3 reads CASSLGGSGELFF. DNA for the CDR3: TGTGCCAGCAGCTTAGGAGGTTCCGGGGAGCTGTTTTTT.